The 18 T cell receptor beta chains reported below all come from one sample, sequenced in a study of shared clonotypes between healthy human individuals. Here immunoSEQ multiplex PCR was the method, and the copy in TCRdb shows in-frame clones only, minus some. The sample shows 2 million to 2.5 million clones, 90% to 96% of them seen only once. The specimen sequenced was naive CD4+ T cells sorted from blood. Subset in this sample: CD45RA+ positively selected. The receptors come from a young man in good health.

The rearrangement links TRBV7-6 to TRBJ2-2; no clear D. This CDR3 spans 14 amino acids. Trimming took 1 base from V and 3 from J, leaving 6 bases between them. Germline V gene sequence: CDR1 SGHVS, CDR2 FNYEAQ. The CDR3 DNA follows: TGTGCCAGCAGCTTAGATCCTTACACCGGGGAGCTGTTTTTT. It specifies CASSLDPYTGELFF.

The genes are TRBV5-1 and TRBJ2-3; no definite D call. The CDR3 totals 15 residues. Per the germline V gene, CDR1 is SGHRS and CDR2 is YFSETQ. Trimming cost V 1 base and J 4 bases, with 13 bases left between them. CDR3 region: CASSLLTSRPDTQYF. DNA of the CDR3: TGCGCCAGCAGCTTGTTAACAAGCCGACCAGATACGCAGTATTTT.

This sequence joins TRBV28 and TRBJ1-5; a possible D gene is TRBD1 (5 bases). With 6 bases removed from V and 7 bases from J, the gap between germline ends came to 22 bases. The CDR3 totals 16 residues. Germline V CDR1 and CDR2: MDHEN, SYDVKM. CDR3 region: CASSQYSGIRVQPQHF. The CDR3 DNA reads TGTGCCAGCAGCCAATATTCAGGGATTCGGGTCCAGCCCCAGCATTTT.

A word on this clone: The junction and the germline gene differ at one end; a read error may be behind it. The CDR3 DNA is TGTGCTAGCAGCGCAGGGAGCGGGGAGGGGGCCGAGCAGTACTTC. Translation gives CASSAGSGEGAEQYF. The chain carries TRBV7-7 and TRBJ2-7, with D possibly being TRBD1 or TRBD2 (7 bases each). The germline CDR1 and CDR2 sequences are SSHAT and FNYEAQ (reference sequence). The CDR3 is 15 residues long.

The genes are TRBV27 and TRBJ2-1, with D unclear. The CDR3 sequence is 15 residues long. CDR1 MNHEY and CDR2 SMNVEV come from the germline V gene (reference sequence). Trimming took off 2 bases at V and 1 base at J, with 9 bases between the two ends. CDR3 sequence (DNA): TGTGCCAGCAGTTTAATTGGAGCGTCCTACAATGAGCAGTTCTTC. As protein: CASSLIGASYNEQFF.

The chain recombines TRBV7-8 with TRBJ1-5, with unresolved D. With 0 bases removed from V and 0 bases from J, the gap between germline ends came to 9 bases. The CDR3 has 16 amino acids. Germline V gene lookup returns CDR1 SGHVS and CDR2 FQNEAQ. The DNA of the CDR3 is TGTGCCAGCAGCTTAGCGATTAGGACTAGCAATCAGCCCCAGCATTTT. This gives the protein CASSLAIRTSNQPQHF.

The chain is built from TRBV6-4 and TRBJ2-1; weak D call: TRBD1 (5 bases). Trimming took 2 bases from V and 0 from J, leaving 8 bases between them. This CDR3 region has 15 residues. Germline V gene lookup returns CDR1 MRHNA and CDR2 SNTAGT. This CDR3 reads CASSDGATSYNEQFF. The CDR3 DNA is TGTGCCAGCAGTGACGGGGCGACCTCCTACAATGAGCAGTTCTTC.

The chain is built from TRBV10-1 and TRBJ2-7; D is uncertain. Germline V lookup: CDR1 WNHNN, CDR2 SYGVQD (reference sequence). This CDR3 region has 12 residues. V was shortened by 6 bases and J by 2 bases, with 8 bases between the two germline ends. The CDR3 spells CASRTAPYEQYF. CDR3 in DNA: TGCGCCAGCAGAACAGCCCCCTACGAGCAGTACTTC.

The rearrangement joins TRBV6-5 to TRBJ1-1, with D maybe TRBD1 (6 bases). Germline loops: CDR1 MNHEY, CDR2 SVGAGI. Trimming cost V 5 bases and J 5 bases, with 12 bases left between them. There are 13 residues in the CDR3. The CDR3 DNA is TGTGCCAGCAGTGCCCTCAGGGGAACTGAAGCTTTCTTT. The encoded protein is CASSALRGTEAFF.

The chain is built from TRBV5-1 and TRBJ2-5; the match to TRBD1 covers 9 bases. Germline CDR1 SGHRS, CDR2 YFSETQ. This CDR3 has 15 residues. J lost 4 bases, V lost 4 bases, and 8 bases had no gene match. CDR3: CASSLWGQGGETQYF. Here the CDR3 DNA reads TGCGCCAGCAGCCTGTGGGGACAGGGAGGAGAGACCCAGTACTTC.

The chain joins TRBV5-6 to TRBJ1-2; 9 bases are shared with TRBD1. The germline V gene encodes CDR1 SGHDT and CDR2 YYEEEE. The CDR3 runs to 13 residues. V shed 4 bases, J shed 9 bases, and the junction held 7 bases outside the gene matches. In nucleotides, the CDR3 is TGTGCCAGCAGCCCTGGACAGGGGTACAGCTACACCTTC. It translates to CASSPGQGYSYTF.

Here the CDR3 reads CSVDRGPLGEQYF. CDR3 nucleotides: TGCAGCGTTGATAGAGGGCCCCTCGGCGAGCAGTACTTC. The chain joins TRBV29-1 to TRBJ2-7; weak D call: TRBD2 (5 bases). Germline V gene sequence: CDR1 SQVTM, CDR2 ANQGSEA. V lost 3 bases and J 6 bases, leaving 15 bases between the germline ends. The CDR3 runs 13 residues.

The CDR3 protein is CASSRTGQNTEAFF. The DNA of the CDR3 is TGTGCCAGCAGCCGGACAGGGCAGAACACTGAAGCTTTCTTT. This chain links TRBV27 with TRBJ1-1, with TRBD1 matching 8 bases. The V gene's germline CDR1 is MNHEY and CDR2 SMNVEV (reference sequence). CDR3 size: 14 residues. The J segment lost 1 base and the V segment lost 6 bases, leaving 4 bases of the junction unmatched.

The chain carries TRBV10-3 and TRBJ1-2; 8 bases align to TRBD1. The trim removed 7 bases at V and 7 bases at J, leaving 8 bases unmatched. This CDR3 spans 13 amino acids. CDR1 ENHRY and CDR2 SYGVKD come from the germline V gene. This CDR3 is CAINEQGVGGYTF. CDR3 coding DNA: TGTGCCATCAACGAACAGGGGGTCGGTGGCTACACCTTC.

The chain is built from TRBV2 and TRBJ1-5, with 9 bases aligning to TRBD1. V lost 6 bases and J lost 5; bases outside the gene matches: 2. The CDR3 has 13 amino acids. The germline V gene encodes CDR1 SNHLY and CDR2 FYNNEI. CDR3 in amino acids: CASRGDRDQPQHF. CDR3 in DNA: TGTGCCAGCAGGGGGGACAGGGATCAGCCCCAGCATTTT.

This chain joins TRBV29-1 and TRBJ2-7; 8 nucleotides line up with TRBD2. Losses at the gene ends were 3 bases for V and 4 bases for J; bases not matched to a gene: 5. Germline V gene sequence: CDR1 SQVTM, CDR2 ANQGSEA. The CDR3 has 13 amino acids. The CDR3 nucleotides are TGCAGCGTTGAGTTAGCGGGGATTTACGAGCAGTACTTC. Translated, it gives CSVELAGIYEQYF.

The V and J genes are TRBV30 and TRBJ2-1; D may be TRBD2 (6 bases). Trimming took 4 bases from V and 3 from J, leaving 10 bases between them. The CDR3 length is 13 residues. Germline CDR1 is GTSNPN and CDR2 is SVGIG (reference sequence). DNA of the CDR3: TGTGCCTGGACTGGGGGAGGCTACAATGAGCAGTTCTTC. It translates to CAWTGGGYNEQFF.

V gene TRBV28 combines with J gene TRBJ1-1; D call uncertain. The V and J ends lost 3 bases and 8 bases respectively, with 10 bases between them. CDR3 size: 12 residues. Germline values: CDR1 MDHEN, CDR2 SYDVKM. The CDR3 protein is CASSLPTGEAFF. CDR3 nucleotide sequence: TGTGCCAGCAGTTTGCCCACGGGAGAAGCTTTCTTT.